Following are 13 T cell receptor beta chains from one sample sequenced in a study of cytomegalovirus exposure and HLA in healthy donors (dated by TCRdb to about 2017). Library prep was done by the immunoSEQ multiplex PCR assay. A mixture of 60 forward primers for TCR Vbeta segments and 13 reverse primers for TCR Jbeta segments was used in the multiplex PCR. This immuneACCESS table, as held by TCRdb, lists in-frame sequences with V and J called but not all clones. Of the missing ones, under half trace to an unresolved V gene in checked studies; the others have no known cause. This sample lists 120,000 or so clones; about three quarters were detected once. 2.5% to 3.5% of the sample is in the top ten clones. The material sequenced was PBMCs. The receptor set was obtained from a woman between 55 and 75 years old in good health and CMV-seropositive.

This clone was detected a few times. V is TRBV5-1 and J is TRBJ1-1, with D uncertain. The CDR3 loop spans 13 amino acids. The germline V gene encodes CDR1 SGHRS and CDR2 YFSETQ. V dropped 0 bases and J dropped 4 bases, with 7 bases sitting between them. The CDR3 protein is CASSLGGGTEAFF. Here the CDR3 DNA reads TGCGCCAGCAGCTTGGGGGGAGGCACTGAAGCTTTCTTT. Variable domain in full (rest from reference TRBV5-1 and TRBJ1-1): KAGVTQTPRYLIKTRGQQVTLSCSPISGHRSVSWYQQTPGQGLQFLFEYFSETQRNKGNFPGRFSGRQFSNSRSEMNVSTLELGDSALYLCASSLGGGTEAFFGQGTRLTVV.

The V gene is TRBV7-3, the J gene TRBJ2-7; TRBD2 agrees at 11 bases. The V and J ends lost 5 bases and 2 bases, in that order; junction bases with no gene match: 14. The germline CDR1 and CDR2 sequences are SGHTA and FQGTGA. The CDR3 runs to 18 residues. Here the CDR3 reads CASSPHGTSGPAPYEQYF. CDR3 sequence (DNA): TGTGCCAGCAGCCCCCACGGGACTAGCGGTCCCGCGCCCTACGAGCAGTACTTC.

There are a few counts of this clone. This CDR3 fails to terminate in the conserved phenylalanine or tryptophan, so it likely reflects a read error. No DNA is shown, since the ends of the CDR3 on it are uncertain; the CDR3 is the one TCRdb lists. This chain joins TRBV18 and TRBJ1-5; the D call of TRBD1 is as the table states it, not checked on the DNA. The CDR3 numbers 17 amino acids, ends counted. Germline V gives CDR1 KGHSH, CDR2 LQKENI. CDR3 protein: CASSPRGIVGDGTGGPV.

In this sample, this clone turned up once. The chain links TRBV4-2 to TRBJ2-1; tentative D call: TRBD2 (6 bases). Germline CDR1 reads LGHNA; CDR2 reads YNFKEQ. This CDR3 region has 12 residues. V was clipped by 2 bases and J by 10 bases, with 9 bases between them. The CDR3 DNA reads TGTGCCAGCAGCCAACTGGCGGGAGAGCAGTTCTTC. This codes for CASSQLAGEQFF.

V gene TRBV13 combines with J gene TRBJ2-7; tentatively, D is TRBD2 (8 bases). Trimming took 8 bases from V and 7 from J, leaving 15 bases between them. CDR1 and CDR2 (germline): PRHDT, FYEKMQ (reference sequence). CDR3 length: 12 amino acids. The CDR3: CASRGGTEEQYF. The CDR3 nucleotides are TGTGCCAGCCGGGGGGGGACAGAAGAGCAGTACTTC.

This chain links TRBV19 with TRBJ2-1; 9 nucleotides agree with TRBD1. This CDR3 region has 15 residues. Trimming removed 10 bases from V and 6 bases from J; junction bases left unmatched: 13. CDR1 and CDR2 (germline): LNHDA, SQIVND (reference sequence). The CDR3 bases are TGTGCCACCTTAGACCTAGGACAGGGGTCCAATGAGCAGTTCTTC. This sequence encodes CATLDLGQGSNEQFF.

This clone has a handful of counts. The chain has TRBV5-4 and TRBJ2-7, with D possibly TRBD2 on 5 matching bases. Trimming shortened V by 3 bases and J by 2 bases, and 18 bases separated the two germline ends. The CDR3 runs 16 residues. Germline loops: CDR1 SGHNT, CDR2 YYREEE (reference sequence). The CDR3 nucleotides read TGTGCCAGCAGCTCGATCGGAGGTTCCGCGACCTACGAGCAGTACTTC. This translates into CASSSIGGSATYEQYF.

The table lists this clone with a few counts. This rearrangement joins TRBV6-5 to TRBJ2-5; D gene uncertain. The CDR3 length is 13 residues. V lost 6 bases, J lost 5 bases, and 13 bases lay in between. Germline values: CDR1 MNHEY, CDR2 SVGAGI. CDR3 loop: CASRSGFGETQYF. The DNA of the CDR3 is TGTGCCAGCAGATCCGGATTCGGGGAGACCCAGTACTTC.

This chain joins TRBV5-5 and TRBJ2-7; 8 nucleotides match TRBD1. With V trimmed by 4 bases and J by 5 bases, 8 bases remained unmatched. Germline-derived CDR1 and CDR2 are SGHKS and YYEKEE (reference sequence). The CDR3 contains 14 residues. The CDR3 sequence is CASSPGGASHEQYF. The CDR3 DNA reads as TGTGCCAGCAGCCCAGGGGGCGCGTCCCACGAGCAGTACTTC.

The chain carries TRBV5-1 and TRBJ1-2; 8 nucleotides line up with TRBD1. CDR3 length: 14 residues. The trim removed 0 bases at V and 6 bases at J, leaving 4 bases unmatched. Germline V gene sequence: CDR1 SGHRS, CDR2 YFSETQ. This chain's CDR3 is CASSLDRGKNGYTF. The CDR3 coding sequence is TGCGCCAGCAGCTTGGACAGGGGGAAGAATGGCTACACCTTC. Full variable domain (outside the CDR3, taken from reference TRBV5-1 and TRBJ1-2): KAGVTQTPRYLIKTRGQQVTLSCSPISGHRSVSWYQQTPGQGLQFLFEYFSETQRNKGNFPGRFSGRQFSNSRSEMNVSTLELGDSALYLCASSLDRGKNGYTFGSGTRLTVV.

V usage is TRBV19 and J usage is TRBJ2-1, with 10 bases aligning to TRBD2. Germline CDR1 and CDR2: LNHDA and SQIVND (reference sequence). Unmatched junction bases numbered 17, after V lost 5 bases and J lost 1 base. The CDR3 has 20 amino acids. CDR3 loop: CASSPTSLSGRVGSYNEQFF. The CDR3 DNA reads TGTGCCAGTAGTCCAACCTCCCTCAGCGGGAGGGTGGGATCCTACAATGAGCAGTTCTTC.

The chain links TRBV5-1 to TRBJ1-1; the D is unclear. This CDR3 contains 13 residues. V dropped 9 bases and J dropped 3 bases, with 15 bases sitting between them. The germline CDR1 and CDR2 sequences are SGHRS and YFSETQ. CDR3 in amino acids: CATSKAVDTEAFF. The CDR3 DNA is TGCGCCACCTCAAAGGCGGTGGACACTGAAGCTTTCTTT.

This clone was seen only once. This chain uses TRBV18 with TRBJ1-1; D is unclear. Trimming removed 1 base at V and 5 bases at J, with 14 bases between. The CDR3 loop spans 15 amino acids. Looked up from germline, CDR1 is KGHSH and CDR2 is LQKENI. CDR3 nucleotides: TGTGCCAGCTCACCACTCGACATAGTGAGTACTGAAGCTTTCTTT. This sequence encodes CASSPLDIVSTEAFF.